The T cell receptor beta chain under discussion was sequenced for a study of CD8+CD57+ T cells in acquired aplastic anemia (dated by TCRdb to 2017 to 2018). Study-level background: DNA extracted from sorted CD4+ and CD8+ cells had a mean of roughly 3.4 ug, with a range of roughly 0.19 to 27.4 ug. CD8+CD57+ expansion was defined as a frequency above the mean frequency observed in healthy subjects. Overall study outcomes, separate from this receptor: Although some 28 CD8+ CDR3 sequences were shared by patients and controls, these sequences appeared highly expressed in patients and within the immunodominant clones of patients. Patients and healthy controls showed no significant difference in CD8+ Simpson's diversity (P=0.060).

Deletion took 1 base off V and 6 bases off J, with a span of 12 bases between the germline ends. The CDR3 measures 14 amino acids from cysteine to phenylalanine. Of the read, only the CDR3 DNA is kept; its 42 bases are in frame from base 1. Comment on this clonotype: Its antigen is not yet known. Per-nucleotide qualities are absent, and no much larger clonotype sits a single base away.

TCR beta VDJ combination and CDR3 sequence profiling used genomic DNA as the template. An Illumina HiSeq 2000 was the platform used for TCR repertoire sequencing. For the original study's pipeline: Repertoire assessment relied on Simpson's diversity index, CDR3 size and DJ length profiles, and TRBV/TRBJ rearrangement plots. The most abundant DNA sequence in the deep sequencing data was taken as the immunodominant clone. CDR3 amino acid sequences were checked for sharing between subjects and were compared against published repertoires and the VDJdb database. TCRdb reprocessing: public reads trimmed at Q25 with fastp, clones called with MiXCR, in-frame beta chains kept. Each entry merges the rows of one CDR3 protein and shows their most common DNA and genes. The V and J calls, along with clone size, are taken from TCRdb and not from the paper's own processing. A total of about 240,000 distinct CDR3 sequences appear in this sample, approximately 45% of them only once. 7% to 9.5% of the sample rests with the top ten.

Flow cytometry had shown CD8+CD57+ cell expansion in the patients selected for sequencing. Severe acquired aplastic anemia was diagnosed in all patients according to International Study of Aplastic Anemia and Agranulocytosis and Camitta criteria. At the time blood was sampled, none of the patients had received any therapy. In this study, sorted CD4+ and CD8+ T cells from the blood of healthy subjects and of severe aplastic anemia patients had their TCR repertoires deep-sequenced. Patients were enrolled under clinicaltrials.gov protocols 00001620, 01623167, 00001397, 00071045, 00081523 and 00961064 in the USA. Ficoll-Paque density gradient centrifugation was used to isolate peripheral blood mononuclear cells. CD4+ and CD8+ T cells were sorted by FACS or magnetic beads before DNA extraction.

The chain is assembled from TRBV12-3 or TRBV12-4 and TRBJ1-2; the D gene cannot be resolved reliably. The TCR comes from a human donor with aplastic anemia. Sequenced: sorted CD4+, CD8+, or CD8+CD57+ T cells (not recorded which) from PBMCs. The base sequence is TGTGCCAGCAGTTTAGATGAGGCAGACCATGGCTACACCTTC. Protein translation: CASSLDEADHGYTF.